These T cell receptor delta chains were read from a single sample in a study of gamma-delta chains in newborns, infants, children. TCRdb reprocessed the reads using CATT. The table shows 4,000 to 4,500 delta-chain clones, with approximately 35% occurring only once. Sample: blood. Every receptor here comes from a child who received the measles vaccine. Each CDR3 is given with its conserved first and last residue. A D gene is named only where the DNA matches it firmly. Clone size is shown for a subset of rows, as once, few, many or a class of expanded clone.

d_call	clone_size	j_call	v_call	cdr3_aa	cdr3_nt
.	.	TRDJ2	TRDV1	CALGERPVPSFLGATPHLTAQLFF	TGTGCTCTTGGGGAAAGACCCGTTCCTAGTTTTCTGGGGGCTACCCCCCATTTGACAGCACAACTCTTCTTT
TRDD3	few	TRDJ1	TRDV1	CALGEQGLPRLKDWGIHHKLIF	TGTGCTCTTGGGGAACAGGGCCTCCCAAGGCTTAAGGACTGGGGGATACATCATAAACTCATCTTT
TRDD3	.	TRDJ3	TRAV29/DV5	CAASGLLGIPFSWDTRQMFF	TGTGCAGCAAGCGGTTTACTGGGGATTCCCTTCTCCTGGGACACCCGACAGATGTTTTTC
TRDD3	few	TRDJ1	TRDV2	CACDAGVGDTPGHTDKLIF	TGTGCCTGTGACGCCGGGGTGGGGGATACGCCAGGTCACACCGATAAACTCATCTTT
TRDD3	medium-sized	TRDJ1	TRDV3	CASFPGYWGRGTDKLIF	TGTGCCTCCTTTCCCGGGTACTGGGGAAGGGGCACCGATAAACTCATCTTT
TRDD3	.	TRDJ1	TRDV1	CALGPRFGFLRVWGILLYTDKLIF	TGTGCTCTTGGGCCCCGGTTCGGGTTCCTACGTGTTTGGGGGATACTCTTATACACCGACAAACTCATCTTT
TRDD3	.	TRDJ1	TRDV1	CALGELRPYWGIRLGGKLIF	TGTGCCCTTGGGGAACTTAGGCCCTACTGGGGGATACGGTTAGGAGGTAAACTCATCTTT
TRDD3	medium-sized	TRDJ3	TRDV2	CALSLGDPRLSWDTRQMFF	TGTGCCTTATCCCTGGGGGACCCCCGACTCTCCTGGGACACCCGACAGATGTTTTTC
.	.	TRDJ1	TRDV1	CALGVDLPSYWGPFHTDKLIF	TGTGCTCTTGGGGTCGACCTTCCTTCATACTGGGGGCCCTTCCACACCGATAAACTCATCTTT
TRDD3	.	TRDJ1	TRDV1	CALGVEPSVLGDRTYADKLIF	TGTGCTCTTGGGGTGGAGCCTTCTGTCCTGGGGGATCGTACGTACGCCGATAAACTCATCTTT
TRDD3	.	TRDJ1	TRDV2	CACGTVGLTGGYTDKLIF	TGTGCCTGTGGCACCGTCGGGCTCACTGGGGGATACACCGATAAACTCATCTTT
.	.	TRDJ1	TRDV3	CAFNKGPYTDKLIF	TGTGCCTTCAACAAAGGTCCTTACACCGATAAACTCATCTTT
TRDD3	.	TRDJ1	TRDV1	CALGERQSLRYWGRKADKLIF	TGTGCTCTTGGGGAAAGGCAATCCCTGAGGTACTGGGGAAGGAAGGCCGATAAACTCATCTTT
TRDD3	few	TRDJ1	TRDV2	CACDVLGDTGGRRGQPKYTDKLIF	TGTGCCTGTGACGTACTGGGGGATACGGGAGGACGCCGGGGACAGCCCAAGTACACCGATAAACTCATCTTT
TRDD3	few	TRDJ1	TRDV1	CALGEPDFSSYWGFWRADKLIF	TGTGCTCTTGGGGAACCGGACTTCTCCTCCTACTGGGGGTTCTGGCGCGCCGATAAACTCATCTTT
TRDD3	.	TRDJ1	TRDV1	CALGEVHVPARFGWLLGDMRLIF	TGTGCTCTTGGGGAAGTTCACGTTCCGGCCCGTTTCGGATGGTTACTGGGGGATATGAGGCTCATCTTT
TRDD3	few	TRDJ1	TRDV1	CALGELGSGGYADKLIF	TGTGCTCTTGGGGAACTAGGTTCTGGCGGATACGCCGATAAACTCATCTTT
TRDD3	.	TRDJ1	TRDV1	CALGELLPTPSPYWGIFWDTGKLIF	TGTGCTCTTGGGGAACTCCTTCCCACACCATCACCCTACTGGGGGATATTCTGGGACACCGGTAAACTCATCTTT
TRDD3	.	TRDJ1	TRDV1	CALGELSTTNLLLLGVSYTDKLIF	TGTGCTCTTGGGGAATTATCGACTACGAACCTCCTTTTACTGGGGGTTTCGTACACCGATAAACTCATCTTT
TRDD3	hyperexpanded	TRDJ1	TRDV2	CACDRTGGWDTDKLIF	TGTGCCTGTGATCGTACTGGGGGATGGGACACCGATAAACTCATCTTT
TRDD3	few	TRDJ1	TRDV1	CALGIRGSCHFTGGYPTTDKLIF	TGTGCTCTTGGGATCCGAGGGTCCTGCCATTTTACTGGGGGATACCCTACAACCGATAAACTCATCTTT
.	.	TRDJ1	TRDV1	CALGVAGSVGTGDYTDKLIF	TGTGCTCTTGGGGTAGCAGGATCGGTTGGGACGGGGGACTACACCGATAAACTCATCTTT
TRDD3	few	TRDJ1	TRDV1	CALGEPSFIVLGEYTDKLIF	TGTGCTCTTGGGGAACCTTCCTTTATTGTACTGGGGGAGTACACCGATAAACTCATCTTT
.	medium-sized	TRDJ2	TRAV29/DV5	CAASAFWWRGTQLFF	TGTGCAGCAAGCGCGTTTTGGTGGCGCGGGACACAACTCTTCTTT
TRDD3	.	TRDJ1	TRDV2	CACDSIPPGTGGYEDTDKLIF	TGTGCCTGTGACTCCATTCCCCCTGGCACTGGGGGATACGAGGACACCGATAAACTCATCTTT
.	.	TRDJ1	TRDV1	CALGNGPSFWVIRYKLIF	TGTGCTCTTGGGAACGGCCCTTCCTTCTGGGTGATACGCTATAAACTCATCTTT
TRDD3	.	TRDJ1	TRDV1	CALGDTGAGGYGPRDKLIF	TGTGCTCTTGGGGATACGGGAGCTGGGGGATACGGGCCCCGCGATAAACTCATCTTT
TRDD3	medium-sized	TRDJ1	TRDV2	CACDTPVGDSRPTDKLIF	TGTGCCTGTGACACGCCGGTGGGGGATTCCCGACCCACCGATAAACTCATCTTT
.	few	TRDJ1	TRDV1	CALGELGNGTDKLIF	TGTGCTCTTGGGGAACTAGGGAATGGCACCGATAAACTCATCTTT